A selection of T cell receptor beta chains follows, all from one sample in a study of radiotherapy plus CTLA-4 blockade in lung cancer. Profiling relied on immunoSEQ multiplex PCR, and the TCRdb table lists in-frame clones only, not all of them. Counted here are some 37,000 clones, roughly 72% occurring once; the ten biggest clones make up under 13%. Sequenced here: peripheral blood, sampled from a patient treated with radiotherapy plus ipilimumab. These receptors all stem from a human donor with non-small cell lung cancer who had stable disease on radiotherapy plus ipilimumab. Each CDR3 is given with its conserved first and last residue. D genes are given only for firm matches. The size of a clone is reported for some rows only, either as once, few or many, or as a class for expanded clones.

>TRBJ1-6|TRBV7-9|-|once
TGTGCCAGCAGCGATGACAGCCAGAGCTCGACCCTCCACTTT
CASSDDSQSSTLHF
>TRBJ1-1|TRBV19|-|-
TGTGCCAGCAGAGTAGATGCACAGAAAAACACTGAAGCTTTCTTT
CASRVDAQKNTEAFF
>TRBJ2-3|TRBV4-3|-|once
TGCGCCAGCAGCCATCAGAGCACAGATACGCAGTATTTT
CASSHQSTDTQYF
>TRBJ2-7|TRBV14|-|-
TGTGCCAGCAGCCAAGATGGGCTCGGCCTGGATGGCGAGCAGTACTTC
CASSQDGLGLDGEQYF
>TRBJ1-1|TRBV7-9|-|-
TGTGCCAGCAGCTTTAGCATGGGTGCTGAAGCTTTCTTT
CASSFSMGAEAFF
>TRBJ2-3|TRBV27|-|-
TGTGCCAGCAGTCGGGGCACAGATACGCAGTATTTT
CASSRGTDTQYF
>TRBJ2-2|TRBV18|-|once
TGTGCCAGCTCCTTCGCGAACACCGGGGAGCTGTTTTTT
CASSFANTGELFF
>TRBJ2-1|TRBV6-1|-|-
TGTGCCAGCAGTGCCCAAAGGTTGTGGAGGGTGGGACACAATGAGCAGTTCTTC
CASSAQRLWRVGHNEQFF
>TRBJ1-1|TRBV19|-|few
TGTGCCAGTACCCACCGGGGGGCGGGCACTGAAGCTTTCTTT
CASTHRGAGTEAFF
>TRBJ2-2|TRBV11-3|-|once
TGTGCCAGCAGCTTAGGGGACACGAACACCGGGGAGCTGTTTTTT
CASSLGDTNTGELFF
>TRBJ2-6|TRBV5-4|-|-
TGTGCCAGCAAAAAACAGAGCTCTGGGGCCAACGTCCTGACTTTC
CASKKQSSGANVLTF
>TRBJ2-1|TRBV5-1|TRBD1|-
TGCGCCAGCAGCTGGACAGGGGCTGCTCCCAATGAGCAGTTCTTC
CASSWTGAAPNEQFF
>TRBJ1-1|TRBV7-6|-|-
TGTGCCAGCAGCCGGTCACCCCCGAACACTGAAGCTTTCTTT
CASSRSPPNTEAFF
>TRBJ2-3|TRBV21-1|-|few
TGTGCCAGCAGCAAAGGATTGAGGGGGCTCGACACAGATACGCAGTATTTT
CASSKGLRGLDTDTQYF
>TRBJ2-7|TRBV11-3|-|-
TGTGCCAGCAGCCGAACTAGTTACGAGCAGTACTTC
CASSRTSYEQYF
>TRBJ2-7|TRBV25-1|-|-
TGTGCCAGCAGTGAGACAGTTTTCTCCTACGAGCAGTACTTC
CASSETVFSYEQYF
>TRBJ2-7|TRBV11-3|TRBD1|-
TGTGCCAGCAGCTTAGCCAGCCCCAGGGGGTACTACGAGCAGTACTTC
CASSLASPRGYYEQYF
>TRBJ1-4|TRBV25-1|-|-
TGTGCCAGCAGTGAAAGTTGGCAGAACAAACTGTTTTTT
CASSESWQNKLFF
>TRBJ1-3|TRBV18|-|-
TGTGCCAGCTCACCACCCCCAAGACAGTTTGGAAACACCATATATTTT
CASSPPPRQFGNTIYF
>TRBJ2-1|TRBV7-2|TRBD2|-
TGTGCCAGCAGCTTAACCCTAGCGGGGGGGGATGAGCAGTTCTTC
CASSLTLAGGDEQFF
>TRBJ1-4|TRBV7-9|-|-
TGTGCCAGCAGCTCATCCTTCGTGGCGAGCGAGGAAAAACTGTTTTTT
CASSSSFVASEEKLFF
>TRBJ1-5|TRBV15|-|-
TGTGCCACCAGCCCCTCGACAGGTTCGGGCAATCAGCCCCAGCATTTT
CATSPSTGSGNQPQHF
>TRBJ1-3|TRBV10-2|-|-
TGCGCCAGCAGTGAGTCCCCCGGCGCGGCCTCTGGAAACACCATATATTTT
CASSESPGAASGNTIYF
>TRBJ2-1|TRBV19|TRBD2|-
TGTGCCACCGGGACCCGCGGGGGAGGCGCCTACAATGAGCAGTTCTTC
CATGTRGGGAYNEQFF
>TRBJ2-6|TRBV7-9|-|few
TGTGCCAGCAGCTTAGTAGGACAAAAACGCTCTGGGGCCAACGTCCTGACTTTC
CASSLVGQKRSGANVLTF
>TRBJ1-2|TRBV11-2|-|few
TGTGCCAGCAGCCTCGACAGGAACTATGGCTACACCTTC
CASSLDRNYGYTF
>TRBJ2-5|TRBV5-6|-|-
TGTGCCAGCAGCTTGGCCAGGCAGGGGAAAGAGACCCAGTACTTC
CASSLARQGKETQYF
>TRBJ2-2|TRBV5-5|-|-
TGTGCCAGCAGCTCAGGCCCGGGACATTTCACCGGGGAGCTGTTTTTT
CASSSGPGHFTGELFF
>TRBJ2-2|TRBV29-1|-|-
TGCAGCGTTGGGGCACAGGGGAACACCGGGGAGCTGTTTTTT
CSVGAQGNTGELFF
>TRBJ1-5|TRBV15|-|-
TGTGCCACCAGCCCCTTTCTGGGGGGAGATCAGCCCCAGCATTTT
CATSPFLGGDQPQHF
>TRBJ1-5|TRBV7-2|-|-
TGTGCCAGCAGCCCGACAGTTAGTAATCAGCCCCAGCATTTT
CASSPTVSNQPQHF
>TRBJ1-6|TRBV5-1|-|-
TGCGCCAGCAGCTTGGAAGGGGGTGTGTATTCACCCCTCCACTTT
CASSLEGGVYSPLHF
>TRBJ2-5|TRBV6-1|-|-
TGTGCCAGCTTGAAAAGCAGGGTGGCCCAAGAGACCCAGTACTTC
CASLKSRVAQETQYF
>TRBJ2-7|TRBV18|TRBD1|once
TGTGCCAGCTCACCAAAGAAGGCCGGGACAGGGTCCTACGAGCAGTACTTC
CASSPKKAGTGSYEQYF
>TRBJ1-1|TRBV19|TRBD1|-
TGTGCCAGTAGTATAATTGACAGGGACACTGAAGCTTTCTTT
CASSIIDRDTEAFF
>TRBJ1-2|TRBV9|TRBD1|-
TGTGCCAGCAGCCCCCTGGGACAGGTGATTATCTATGGCTACACCTTC
CASSPLGQVIIYGYTF
>TRBJ2-1|TRBV6-5|-|once
TGTGCCAGCCGTTCAGTAAGGGGTGGGTCCTACAATGAGCAGTTCTTC
CASRSVRGGSYNEQFF
>TRBJ2-1|TRBV14|-|-
TGTGCCAGCAGCCAAGCTCCCCCCCCGAGTGAGCAGTTCTTC
CASSQAPPPSEQFF
>TRBJ1-1|TRBV6-5|-|-
TGTGCCAGCAGCCCCTTACGGGGGAACACTGAAGCTTTCTTT
CASSPLRGNTEAFF
>TRBJ2-7|TRBV6-1|-|once
TGTGCCAGCAGTGATCCGGGACACACAGGCTACGAGCAGTACTTC
CASSDPGHTGYEQYF
>TRBJ2-2|TRBV30|TRBD2|-
TGTGCCTCCACACGGCCGGGACTAAAATTCACCGGGGAGCTGTTTTTT
CASTRPGLKFTGELFF
>TRBJ1-6|TRBV9|-|-
TGTGCCAGCAGCGTAGGTCCAGGGGTAAGCTCACCCCTCCACTTT
CASSVGPGVSSPLHF